A selection of T cell receptor beta chains follows, all from one sample in a study of radiation and T cells in renal cell carcinoma. The method was immunoSEQ multiplex PCR; TCRdb's version includes in-frame clones alone and lacks a portion of them. This sample yields 55,000 to 65,000 clones, of which around 78% are seen a single time; under 7.5% belongs to the top ten. Sequenced material: blood, taken from a patient whose treatment included radiotherapy and nephrectomy. The source of these receptors is a man aged 55 to 70 with renal cell carcinoma. The CDR3 runs from the conserved cysteine through the conserved F or W. Each record gives: V gene, J gene, clone size, D gene, CDR3 DNA, CDR3 protein. D genes are given only for firm matches. Clone sizes are given selectively: once, few, many, or a class where the clone is expanded.

v_call: TRBV5-6
j_call: TRBJ1-1
clone_size: few
d_call: -
cdr3_nt: TGTGCCAGCAGCTTTTACAGCTGGGAGAACACTGAAGCTTTCTTT
cdr3_aa: CASSFYSWENTEAFF

v_call: TRBV6-5
j_call: TRBJ1-1
clone_size: -
d_call: -
cdr3_nt: TGTGCCAGCAGTTACATCGATGGCACTGAAGCTTTCTTT
cdr3_aa: CASSYIDGTEAFF

v_call: TRBV5-1
j_call: TRBJ2-7
clone_size: -
d_call: TRBD1
cdr3_nt: TGCGCCAGCAGCTTGGGTGACAGGGGGCGCTTCCACGAGCAGTACTTC
cdr3_aa: CASSLGDRGRFHEQYF

v_call: TRBV7-6
j_call: TRBJ1-1
clone_size: -
d_call: -
cdr3_nt: TGTGCCAGCAGCTTAGGGGCGGGAGAGACTGAAGCTTTCTTT
cdr3_aa: CASSLGAGETEAFF

v_call: TRBV27
j_call: TRBJ1-4
clone_size: -
d_call: -
cdr3_nt: TGTGCCAGCAGTTTCCGGGTCTTTACGTCCTCTCCAACTAATGAAAAACTGTTTTTT
cdr3_aa: CASSFRVFTSSPTNEKLFF

v_call: TRBV6-1
j_call: TRBJ2-2
clone_size: -
d_call: -
cdr3_nt: TGTGCCAGCAGTGAATTGAAGGGGGTTACCGGGGAGCTGTTTTTT
cdr3_aa: CASSELKGVTGELFF

v_call: TRBV19
j_call: TRBJ2-2
clone_size: -
d_call: TRBD2
cdr3_nt: TGTGCCAGTGGGGAGGGGAAGAACACCGGGGAGCTGTTTTTT
cdr3_aa: CASGEGKNTGELFF

v_call: TRBV7-2
j_call: TRBJ2-7
clone_size: -
d_call: -
cdr3_nt: TGTGCCAGCAGCTTAGTGATGGACTACGAGCAGTACTTC
cdr3_aa: CASSLVMDYEQYF

v_call: TRBV2
j_call: TRBJ1-5
clone_size: -
d_call: -
cdr3_nt: TGTGCCAGCAGTGGATGGGGTCAGGATCAGCCCCAGCATTTT
cdr3_aa: CASSGWGQDQPQHF

v_call: TRBV5-5
j_call: TRBJ2-1
clone_size: -
d_call: TRBD1
cdr3_nt: TGTGCCAGCAGCCTGCGTGTCGGGACAGGGAGTGGCAATGAGCAGTTCTTC
cdr3_aa: CASSLRVGTGSGNEQFF

v_call: TRBV5-1
j_call: TRBJ1-1
clone_size: -
d_call: -
cdr3_nt: TGCGCCAGCCGACTCTCTTGGGGCGGAAACACTGAAGCTTTCTTT
cdr3_aa: CASRLSWGGNTEAFF

v_call: TRBV7-8
j_call: TRBJ1-1
clone_size: -
d_call: TRBD1
cdr3_nt: TGTGCCAGCAGCTTCCGGGACAGGGAGTGGGCGAACACTGAAGCTTTCTTT
cdr3_aa: CASSFRDREWANTEAFF

v_call: TRBV29-1
j_call: TRBJ1-5
clone_size: -
d_call: TRBD1
cdr3_nt: TGCAGCGTTCAGGGACAGGGGGGTTTTCAGCCCCAGCATTTT
cdr3_aa: CSVQGQGGFQPQHF

v_call: TRBV6-5
j_call: TRBJ2-4
clone_size: -
d_call: TRBD2
cdr3_nt: TGTGCCAGCAGTCCCCCCCAAGTGCGGGGGGAGCCCCCCCACTTC
cdr3_aa: CASSPPQVRGEPPHF